This TCR beta chain was recorded in a study of blood T cell repertoires in COVID-19. Clinical histories supplied by participants themselves formed the basis of cohort assignment. Profiling relied on immunoSEQ multiplex PCR, and the TCRdb table lists in-frame clones only, not all of them. The data show 200,000 to 250,000 clones, 80% to 90% seen once. V shed 1 base and J shed 0 bases, with 7 bases lying between them. The length of the CDR3 is 15 residues. In germline, CDR1 is LGHDT, CDR2 YNNKEL (reference sequence). J is TRBJ1-3 and V is TRBV3-1 (or the pseudogene TRBV3-2), with D possibly matching TRBD1 (6 bases). The sequenced sample was PBMCs or T cells enriched from blood (not recorded which). The receptor was isolated from a young woman who had been exposed to COVID-19. The CDR3 DNA follows: TGTGCCAGCAGCCAAGTACAGGGCTCTGGAAACACCATATATTTT. Protein product: CASSQVQGSGNTIYF.